Below, one TCR beta chain is given with its context. Its antigen is not identified. This sample is drawn from a study of cytomegalovirus exposure and HLA in healthy donors. Study conclusions and caveats: The authors later found HLA-associated TCR beta chains more clonally expanded than equally common others. A later analysis linked 15,000 to 20,000 TCR beta sequences to HLA alleles at 0.05 false discovery rate.

Primers for the PCR totalled 60 Vbeta and 13 Jbeta. Profiled with immunoSEQ multiplex PCR; TCRdb holds only in-frame clones, not every one. The sample gives 150,000 to 200,000 clones, around 80% of which show up once; approximately 13% is in the top ten. CDR1 and CDR2 (germline): SGDLS, YYNGEE. V dropped 0 bases and J dropped 5; count of bases not matched to a gene: 4. This CDR3 contains 15 residues. The chain joins TRBV9 to TRBJ2-5; TRBD2 matches at 10 bases. The TCR sequence derives from a woman between 50 and 59 years old in good health and CMV-seropositive. Sequencing input: PBMCs. The CDR3 sequence: CASSVGSSGGETQYF. In nucleotides, the CDR3 is TGTGCCAGCAGCGTAGGTAGTAGCGGGGGGGAGACCCAGTACTTC.